These 10 T cell receptor beta chains came from one sample sequenced in a study of cytotoxic CD8 clonotypes in ibrutinib-treated CLL. Sequencing used immunoSEQ multiplex PCR; TCRdb keeps in-frame clones, though not all of them. The sample comprises about 300,000 clones, 60% to 80% of which are singletons, and about 6% rests with the top ten. The specimen was PBMCs, collected at disease progression, from a patient treated with ibrutinib. The receptor set was obtained from a human donor with chronic lymphocytic leukemia.

The chain employs TRBV11-2 and TRBJ1-4; possible D gene TRBD1, 5 bases. CDR1 is SGHAT and CDR2 is FQNNGV in the germline V gene. Trimming stripped 4 bases from V and 7 bases from J, with 10 bases between. The CDR3 contains 13 residues. Here the CDR3 DNA reads TGTGCCAGCAGCTCCCGGAGGGGTGAAAAACTGTTTTTT. Protein sequence: CASSSRRGEKLFF.

This clone was observed a single time. The chain recombines TRBV6-1 with TRBJ2-7, with a tentative D call TRBD1 (6 bases). The V end was cut by 6 bases, the J end by 1 base, with 10 bases between. The CDR3 contains 13 residues. Looked up from germline, CDR1 is MNHNS and CDR2 is SASEGT. The CDR3 protein is CASRAGQSYEQYF. In nucleotides, the CDR3 is TGTGCCAGCAGAGCCGGACAGTCCTACGAGCAGTACTTC.

The CDR3, as DNA: TGTGCCAGTAGTATTACCCCGGGACAGGGTTATCAGCCCCAGCATTTT. Residues: CASSITPGQGYQPQHF. The V call is TRBV19, the J call TRBJ1-5, with TRBD1 matching 9 bases. Per germline, CDR1 LNHDA and CDR2 SQIVND (reference sequence). J gave up 5 bases and V 3 bases, and 8 bases lay outside the gene matches. This CDR3 contains 16 residues.

V gene TRBV10-1 combines with J gene TRBJ2-5; 9 bases fit TRBD2. The CDR3 sequence is 17 residues long. The V gene's germline CDR1 is WNHNN and CDR2 SYGVQD (reference sequence). V shed 0 bases, J shed 4 bases, and the junction held 9 bases outside the gene matches. Here the CDR3 reads CASSESASGEEGETQYF. The CDR3 DNA sequence: TGCGCCAGCAGTGAGTCGGCTAGCGGGGAAGAGGGAGAGACCCAGTACTTC.

The J gene is TRBJ2-3, the V gene TRBV28; possible D gene TRBD1, 5 bases. This CDR3 region has 15 residues. Per the germline V gene, CDR1 is MDHEN and CDR2 is SYDVKM. V shed 8 bases and J shed 1 base, with 16 bases lying between them. The CDR3: CASDRRVGRTDTQYF. CDR3 nucleotide sequence: TGTGCCAGCGATAGGCGCGTGGGGCGCACAGATACGCAGTATTTT.

The gene calls are TRBV13 and TRBJ2-7, with D possibly matching TRBD2 (7 bases). This CDR3 is 15 amino acids long. Trimming stripped 4 bases from V and 4 bases from J, with 17 bases between. The germline gives CDR1 PRHDT, CDR2 FYEKMQ (reference sequence). Written as DNA, the CDR3 is TGTGCCAGCAGCTCAAGGGGGAGGGTAGGGTACGAGCAGTACTTC. This translates into CASSSRGRVGYEQYF.

V gene TRBV2 combines with J gene TRBJ1-2; D might be TRBD1 (5 bases). Germline assignment: CDR1 SNHLY and CDR2 FYNNEI. V was clipped by 0 bases and J by 3 bases, with 8 bases between them. The CDR3 contains 14 residues. For the CDR3, the DNA is TGTGCCAGCAGTGAAGCGCGGGGGTACTATGGCTACACCTTC. Translating gives CASSEARGYYGYTF.

In this sample, this clone turned up once. The chain recombines TRBV9 with TRBJ2-7; the D is unclear. Germline V gene data show CDR1 as SGDLS and CDR2 as YYNGEE. This CDR3 is 14 amino acids long. V was cut by 0 bases and J by 2 bases, with 9 bases left in between. The chain's CDR3 is CASSVGSFPYEQYF. As DNA, the CDR3 is TGTGCCAGCAGCGTAGGTAGCTTCCCCTACGAGCAGTACTTC.

This sequence joins TRBV2 and TRBJ1-2; D call uncertain. The V end was cut by 6 bases, the J end by 3 bases, with 8 bases between. The CDR3 is 12 residues long. CDR1 is SNHLY, CDR2 FYNNEI, per germline. CDR3 sequence (DNA): TGTGCCAGCAGGCTGATGTACTATGGCTACACCTTC. Amino acid sequence: CASRLMYYGYTF.

The chain is built from TRBV18 and TRBJ2-2; 9 bases agree with TRBD1. Germline-derived CDR1 and CDR2 are KGHSH and LQKENI. Trimming cost V 4 bases and J 0 bases; bases outside gene matches: 6. The CDR3 extends over 17 amino acids. The CDR3 spells CASSLQQGAANTGELFF. CDR3 nucleotide sequence: TGTGCCAGCTCACTACAACAGGGGGCAGCGAACACCGGGGAGCTGTTTTTT.